The 28 T cell receptor beta chains below come from one sample, sequenced in a study of shared clonotypes between healthy human individuals. Naive CD8 cells lacked CD45RO, underwent positive selection for CCR7 and left out terminally differentiated effector memory CD45RA+ cells. Sequencing was performed with immunoSEQ multiplex PCR; in TCRdb, only in-frame clones are kept and a portion is missing. This table has about 2.2 million clones, around 93% appearing once. The sequencing input was naive CD8+ T cells from PBMCs. The origin of the receptors is a man between 18 and 35 years old in good health. Some clones in this sample may be carry-over from other donors' samples.

Note on this clone: Other DNA sequences in this specimen translate into the identical CDR3. The CDR3 region is CASSPRGDTQYF. Here the CDR3 DNA reads TGTGCCAGCTCACCACGGGGAGATACGCAGTATTTT. V usage is TRBV18 and J usage is TRBJ2-3; D gene ambiguous. The CDR3 spans 12 residues. The ends were cut back, 1 base at V and 5 bases at J, with 4 bases in the middle. CDR1 KGHSH and CDR2 LQKENI come from the germline V gene.

This sequence joins TRBV27 and TRBJ1-3; D gene uncertain. The CDR3 loop spans 18 amino acids. V was clipped by 3 bases and J by 0 bases, with 18 bases between them. CDR1 and CDR2 (germline): MNHEY, SMNVEV (reference sequence). DNA of the CDR3: TGTGCCAGCAGTTTGCCTCGGCATAATAGAGGCTCTGGAAACACCATATATTTT. Translating gives CASSLPRHNRGSGNTIYF.

Note on this clone: The sample holds other DNA sequences that translate to the same CDR3. The chain couples TRBV27 to TRBJ2-3, with a possible D match to TRBD1 (6 bases). The CDR3 has 14 amino acids. Germline assignment: CDR1 MNHEY and CDR2 SMNVEV (reference sequence). Trimming removed 5 bases at V and 0 bases at J, with 9 bases between. The CDR3 bases are TGTGCCAGCAGTGACAGGCTCAGCACAGATACGCAGTATTTT. Its translation: CASSDRLSTDTQYF.

DNA for the CDR3: TGTGCCAGCAGCGGACTAGCCCTCTCCTACAATGAGCAGTTCTTC. Its protein is CASSGLALSYNEQFF. The chain combines TRBV7-6 with TRBJ2-1; 8 nucleotides align to TRBD2. The CDR3 totals 15 residues. Germline CDR1 SGHVS, CDR2 FNYEAQ. V trimming: 5 bases; J trimming: 0 bases; junction bases outside the gene matches: 3.

The chain recombines TRBV27 with TRBJ2-5; 10 nucleotides agree with TRBD1. Matching the DNA end better, TRBJ2-7 makes the J call doubtful. Germline V gene sequence: CDR1 MNHEY, CDR2 SMNVEV (reference sequence). The CDR3 is made up of 16 amino acids. The CDR3 nucleotides read TGTGCCAGCAGTTTATCTGCCGGGACAGGGGACCACGAGCAGTACTTC. Translating gives CASSLSAGTGDHEQYF.

J is TRBJ2-1 and V is TRBV7-7; D is perhaps TRBD1 (5 bases). CDR3 length equals 15 residues. Trimming stripped 1 base from V and 8 bases from J, with 15 bases between. The germline gives CDR1 SSHAT, CDR2 FNYEAQ (reference sequence). CDR3 sequence reads: CASSLGHPGPYEQFF. The CDR3 coding sequence is TGTGCCAGCAGCTTAGGACACCCAGGGCCTTATGAGCAGTTCTTC.

V is TRBV28 and J is TRBJ1-1, with a possible D match to TRBD1 (5 bases). Looked up from germline, CDR1 is MDHEN and CDR2 is SYDVKM. With 6 bases removed from V and 1 base from J, the gap between germline ends came to 9 bases. This CDR3 is built from 13 residues. The CDR3 sequence is CASSGGSNTEAFF. CDR3 DNA sequence: TGTGCCAGCAGCGGGGGGTCGAACACTGAAGCTTTCTTT.

This rearrangement joins TRBV30 to TRBJ1-1; D is unclear. Trimming took off 2 bases at V and 7 bases at J, with 8 bases between the two ends. This CDR3 has 11 residues. Germline V gene data show CDR1 as GTSNPN and CDR2 as SVGIG (reference sequence). The CDR3 DNA follows: TGTGCCTGGAGTTCTGGGCTTGAAGCTTTCTTT. Translation gives CAWSSGLEAFF.

The chain recombines TRBV28 with TRBJ2-7; TRBD1 matches at 8 bases. From germline, CDR1 is MDHEN and CDR2 SYDVKM. The J segment lost 6 bases and the V segment lost 2 bases, leaving 18 bases of the junction unmatched. The CDR3 is made up of 18 amino acids. CDR3 in amino acids: CASSLERWGTGGGSEQYF. The CDR3 bases are TGTGCCAGCAGTTTAGAGAGGTGGGGGACAGGTGGCGGTTCCGAGCAGTACTTC. Full variable domain (outside the CDR3, taken from reference TRBV28 and TRBJ2-7): DVKVTQSSRYLVKRTGEKVFLECVQDMDHENMFWYRQDPGLGLRLIYFSYDVKMKEKGDIPEGYSVSREKKERFSLILESASTNQTSMYLCASSLERWGTGGGSEQYFGPGTRLTVT.

The rearrangement links TRBV5-1 to TRBJ1-4; 7 bases match TRBD1. Germline lookup yields CDR1 SGHRS and CDR2 YFSETQ. CDR3 length: 15 amino acids. V lost 0 bases and J lost 5; bases outside the gene matches: 4. DNA of the CDR3: TGCGCCAGCAGCTTGGAGGGACAGATAAATGAAAAACTGTTTTTT. This translates into CASSLEGQINEKLFF.

The chain combines TRBV28 with TRBJ2-5; TRBD2 might be the D (5 bases). The CDR3 spans 15 residues. Trimming took off 6 bases at V and 3 bases at J, with 17 bases between the two ends. Germline loops: CDR1 MDHEN, CDR2 SYDVKM. CDR3 DNA: TGTGCCAGCAGGCCCCCCCTCGCCGGGGAAGAGACCCAGTACTTC. This codes for CASRPPLAGEETQYF.

J is TRBJ2-7 and V is TRBV5-1; D call uncertain. From germline, CDR1 is SGHRS and CDR2 YFSETQ. The CDR3 consists of 14 residues. The ends were cut back, 0 bases at V and 6 bases at J, with 13 bases in the middle. CDR3 coding DNA: TGCGCCAGCAGCTTGGGACTGGTTTACTCCGAGCAGTACTTC. Its protein product is CASSLGLVYSEQYF.

The rearrangement joins TRBV5-1 to TRBJ2-1; 9 bases match TRBD1. This CDR3 comprises 16 residues. CDR1 is SGHRS and CDR2 is YFSETQ in the germline V gene. The trim removed 0 bases at V and 7 bases at J, leaving 8 bases unmatched. CDR3 in amino acids: CASSLEVTGGGNEQFF. In nucleotides, the CDR3 is TGCGCCAGCAGCTTGGAAGTGACAGGGGGAGGAAATGAGCAGTTCTTC. Filled out from reference TRBV5-1 and TRBJ2-1, the complete variable domain reads KAGVTQTPRYLIKTRGQQVTLSCSPISGHRSVSWYQQTPGQGLQFLFEYFSETQRNKGNFPGRFSGRQFSNSRSEMNVSTLELGDSALYLCASSLEVTGGGNEQFFGPGTRLTVL.

This chain joins TRBV19 and TRBJ2-1; D is ambiguous. The V end lost 5 bases, the J end lost 3 bases, and 5 bases lay between the germline ends. The germline gives CDR1 LNHDA, CDR2 SQIVND (reference sequence). This CDR3 spans 12 amino acids. The chain's CDR3 is CASSAVYNEQFF. For the CDR3, the DNA is TGTGCCAGTAGTGCGGTCTACAATGAGCAGTTCTTC. Variable domain in full (rest from reference TRBV19 and TRBJ2-1): DGGITQSPKYLFRKEGQNVTLSCEQNLNHDAMYWYRQDPGQGLRLIYYSQIVNDFQKGDIAEGYSVSREKKESFPLTVTSAQKNPTAFYLCASSAVYNEQFFGPGTRLTVL.

The chain has TRBV13 and TRBJ2-2, with 8 bases matching TRBD2. This CDR3 has 15 amino acids. Germline CDR1 and CDR2: PRHDT and FYEKMQ (reference sequence). V dropped 4 bases and J dropped 7; count of bases not matched to a gene: 8. The CDR3 here is CASSSRDRGGGELFF. DNA of the CDR3: TGTGCCAGCAGCTCCCGAGACCGGGGGGGCGGGGAGCTGTTTTTT.

This clone was found once. Other DNA sequences of this sample code for an identical CDR3. The chain is built from TRBV10-1 and TRBJ2-3; no firm D call. CDR3 size: 13 residues. From germline, CDR1 is WNHNN and CDR2 SYGVQD (reference sequence). Trimming pared 5 bases from V and 1 base from J, leaving 7 bases between. For the CDR3, the DNA is TGCGCCAGCAGTAACCGAGGCACAGATACGCAGTATTTT. Amino acid sequence: CASSNRGTDTQYF.

The gene calls are TRBV5-1 and TRBJ2-5, with 11 positions matching TRBD2. CDR3 length: 12 residues. Germline CDR1 and CDR2: SGHRS and YFSETQ. V dropped 7 bases and J dropped 5; count of bases not matched to a gene: 1. CDR3 sequence reads: CASGTSGETQYF. CDR3 DNA sequence: TGCGCCAGCGGGACTAGCGGTGAGACCCAGTACTTC.

The gene calls are TRBV4-1 and TRBJ1-2, with D perhaps matching TRBD1 (5 bases). The CDR3 has 16 amino acids. Germline values: CDR1 MGHRA, CDR2 YSYEKL. V gave up 4 bases and J gave up 0 bases, with 15 bases separating them. This CDR3 is CASSPRGTTANYGYTF. In DNA, the CDR3 is TGCGCCAGCAGCCCCCGGGGGACCACTGCTAACTATGGCTACACCTTC.

The CDR3 DNA follows: TGTGCCAGCAGCCCGATACAGGGGCACATAAGGAAACTGTTTTTT. Translating gives CASSPIQGHIRKLFF. The genes are TRBV27 and TRBJ1-4, with TRBD1 matching 7 bases. Germline V gene lookup returns CDR1 MNHEY and CDR2 SMNVEV (reference sequence). After removal of 6 bases from V and 11 bases from J, the junction contained 15 bases not matched to a gene. The CDR3 runs 15 residues.

This chain connects TRBV10-3 to TRBJ2-1; 15 bases map to TRBD2. Germline values: CDR1 ENHRY, CDR2 SYGVKD. This CDR3 is 19 amino acids long. Trimming cost V 0 bases and J 5 bases; bases outside gene matches: 8. CDR3 residues: CAISESRTSGRVGDNEQFF. In nucleotides, the CDR3 is TGTGCCATCAGTGAGTCGAGGACTAGCGGGAGGGTTGGGGACAATGAGCAGTTCTTC.

As for this clone: At the DNA level, this CDR3 is encoded by other sequences in the same sample as well. The chain combines TRBV5-6 with TRBJ2-7; D is possibly TRBD1 (5 bases). Germline V CDR1 and CDR2: SGHDT, YYEEEE. V lost 0 bases and J 4 bases, leaving 8 bases between the germline ends. The CDR3 runs 13 residues. This chain's CDR3 is CASSLVRGYEQYF. In nucleotides, the CDR3 is TGTGCCAGCAGCTTGGTTAGGGGATACGAGCAGTACTTC. Filled out from reference TRBV5-6 and TRBJ2-7, the complete variable domain reads DAGVTQSPTHLIKTRGQQVTLRCSPKSGHDTVSWYQQALGQGPQFIFQYYEEEERQRGNFPDRFSGHQFPNYSSELNVNALLLGDSALYLCASSLVRGYEQYFGPGTRLTVT.

The chain recombines TRBV28 with TRBJ2-1; possibly TRBD2 for D (5 bases). This CDR3 has 14 residues. Germline lookup yields CDR1 MDHEN and CDR2 SYDVKM. V was clipped by 7 bases and J by 3 bases, with 13 bases between them. The CDR3: CASTQVSDYNEQFF. CDR3 DNA sequence: TGTGCCAGCACTCAAGTTAGCGACTACAATGAGCAGTTCTTC. Using reference TRBV28 and TRBJ2-1 for the parts outside the CDR3, the full variable domain is DVKVTQSSRYLVKRTGEKVFLECVQDMDHENMFWYRQDPGLGLRLIYFSYDVKMKEKGDIPEGYSVSREKKERFSLILESASTNQTSMYLCASTQVSDYNEQFFGPGTRLTVL.

This chain uses TRBV10-3 with TRBJ2-7; D perhaps matches TRBD1 (6 bases). Germline V gene lookup returns CDR1 ENHRY and CDR2 SYGVKD. CDR3 length: 14 amino acids. V shed 3 bases and J shed 3 bases, with 12 bases lying between them. The CDR3 bases are TGTGCCATCAGTGACGCACAGGGTGACTACGAGCAGTACTTC. It is translated as CAISDAQGDYEQYF.

In the case of this clone: A much larger clone sits a single nucleotide away, making a read error possible. The rearrangement links TRBV27 to TRBJ2-7; no definite D call. This CDR3 region has 11 residues. Deletions cut 7 bases from V and 0 bases from J, with 4 bases between. CDR1 is MNHEY, CDR2 SMNVEV, per germline (reference sequence). CDR3 DNA: TGTGCCAGCACCTTCTCCTACGAGCAGTACTTC. Its protein product is CASTFSYEQYF.

The CDR3 loop is CASRTAGTNYEQYF. CDR3 DNA sequence: TGTGCCAGCAGAACCGCCGGGACGAATTACGAGCAGTACTTC. The chain joins TRBV28 to TRBJ2-7; D may correspond to TRBD1 or TRBD2 (5 bases each). The CDR3 is 14 amino acids. CDR1 and CDR2 from the germline V gene are MDHEN and SYDVKM. The V gene lost 6 bases and the J gene lost 4 bases, with 16 bases spanning the gap.

Note on this clone: Other DNA sequences within the sample encode an identical CDR3. The rearrangement uses TRBV9 and TRBJ2-7; 10 bases agree with TRBD1. The J segment lost 5 bases and the V segment lost 4 bases, leaving 3 bases of the junction unmatched. Germline V gene sequence: CDR1 SGDLS, CDR2 YYNGEE. This CDR3 spans 13 amino acids. CDR3 amino acids: CASSPGQGNEQYF. As DNA, the CDR3 is TGTGCCAGCAGCCCGGGACAGGGGAACGAGCAGTACTTC. Full variable domain (rest looked up from reference TRBV9 and TRBJ2-7): DSGVTQTPKHLITATGQRVTLRCSPRSGDLSVYWYQQSLDQGLQFLIQYYNGEERAKGNILERFSAQQFPDLHSELNLSSLELGDSALYFCASSPGQGNEQYFGPGTRLTVT.

This chain connects TRBV10-3 to TRBJ2-2, with 8 positions matching TRBD1. CDR3 length: 15 residues. Trimming at V came to 3 bases and at J to 5 bases, leaving 5 bases not matched to a gene. Germline values: CDR1 ENHRY, CDR2 SYGVKD. The CDR3 DNA reads TGTGCCATCAGTGATCAGGGGGCGGTTACCGGGGAGCTGTTTTTT. It yields the protein CAISDQGAVTGELFF.

Here the CDR3 reads CASSPSRGHEQFF. In DNA form, the CDR3 reads TGTGCCAGCAGCCCATCTCGGGGACATGAGCAGTTCTTC. V is TRBV14 and J is TRBJ2-1; D is perhaps TRBD1 or TRBD2 (5 bases each). V was trimmed by 4 bases and J by 8 bases, leaving 12 bases between them. Germline V lookup: CDR1 SGHDN, CDR2 FVKESK. The CDR3 loop spans 13 amino acids.